This T cell receptor beta chain was found in a study of T-cell memory formation after mild COVID-19. Via MiXCR, TCRdb re-called the 5' RACE reads, giving one row per CDR3 protein. Among about 140,000 distinct CDR3 sequences, around 15% were seen once, and the ten largest hold around 28%. This clonotype came up a few times. The antigen is unknown. Findings and limits, study-wide: There was a balanced CD4/CD8 profile in clones contracting day 15 to 85, and later expanders leaned CD4+.

The CDR3 loop spans 12 amino acids. V was pared by 4 bases and J by 5 bases, with 4 bases of the junction left unmatched. Germline-derived CDR1 and CDR2 are DFQATT and SNEGSKA (reference sequence). The sequence was obtained from an adult woman who had mild COVID-19 (a few samples of this study predate the infection). Cell type and time point are not known. This chain uses TRBV20-1 with TRBJ2-7; 8 positions match TRBD2. The source material was PBMCs or a T cell subset sorted from them (not recorded which). CDR3 in DNA: TGCAGTGCTACCTCAGCGGGGGACGAGCAGTACTTC. Encoded protein: CSATSAGDEQYF.